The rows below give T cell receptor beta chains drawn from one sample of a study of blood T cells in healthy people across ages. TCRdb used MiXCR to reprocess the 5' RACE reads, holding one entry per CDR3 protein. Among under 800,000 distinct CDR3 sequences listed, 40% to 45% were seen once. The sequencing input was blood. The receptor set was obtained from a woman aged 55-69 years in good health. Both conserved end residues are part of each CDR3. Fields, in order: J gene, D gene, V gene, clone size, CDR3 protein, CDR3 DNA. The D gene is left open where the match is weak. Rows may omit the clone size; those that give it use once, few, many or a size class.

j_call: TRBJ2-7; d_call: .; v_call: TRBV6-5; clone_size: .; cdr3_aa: CASSSQIPYEQYF; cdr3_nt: TGTGCCAGCAGTTCACAGATTCCCTACGAGCAGTACTTC
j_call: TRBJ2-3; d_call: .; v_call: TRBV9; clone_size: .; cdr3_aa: CASSARGETDTQYF; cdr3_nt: TGTGCCAGCAGCGCCCGAGGCGAGACAGATACGCAGTATTTT
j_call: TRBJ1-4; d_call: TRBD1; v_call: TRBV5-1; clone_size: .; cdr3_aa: CASRPTGGYEKLFF; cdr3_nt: TGCGCCAGCAGGCCGACAGGGGGCTACGAAAAACTGTTTTTT
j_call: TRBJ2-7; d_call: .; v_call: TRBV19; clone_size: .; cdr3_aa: CASSPGVNRVLTTDNEQYF; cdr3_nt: TGTGCCAGTAGTCCCGGCGTGAACAGGGTACTGACCACCGACAATGAGCAGTACTTC
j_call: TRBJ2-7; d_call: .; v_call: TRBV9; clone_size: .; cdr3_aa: CASSVATVRGEQYF; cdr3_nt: TGTGCCAGCAGCGTAGCGACAGTTCGAGGCGAGCAGTACTTC
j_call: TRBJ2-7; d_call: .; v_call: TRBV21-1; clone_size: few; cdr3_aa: CASSKKSGDRPYEQYF; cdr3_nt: TGTGCCAGCAGCAAAAAAAGTGGGGACAGGCCGTACGAGCAGTACTTC
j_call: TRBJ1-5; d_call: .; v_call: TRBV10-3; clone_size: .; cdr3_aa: CAISEGNSNQPRHF; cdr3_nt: TGTGCCATCAGTGAGGGCAATAGCAATCAGCCCCGGCATTTT
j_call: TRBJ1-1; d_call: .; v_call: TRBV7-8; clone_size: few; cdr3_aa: CASSLTGLIEAFF; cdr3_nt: TGTGCCAGCAGCTTAACAGGGCTTATTGAAGCTTTCTTT
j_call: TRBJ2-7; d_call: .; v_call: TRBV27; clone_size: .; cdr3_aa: CASSFYSGADEQYF; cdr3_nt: TGTGCCAGCAGTTTTTATTCAGGGGCCGACGAGCAGTACTTC
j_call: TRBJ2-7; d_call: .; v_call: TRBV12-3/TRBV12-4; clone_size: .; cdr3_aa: CASSPEGLSSYEQYF; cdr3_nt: TGTGCCAGCAGCCCTGAGGGGCTGAGCTCCTACGAGCAGTACTTC
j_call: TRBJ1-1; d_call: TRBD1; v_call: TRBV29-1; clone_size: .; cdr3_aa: CSVDRGLTEAFF; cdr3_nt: TGCAGCGTTGACAGGGGGCTCACGGAAGCTTTCTTT
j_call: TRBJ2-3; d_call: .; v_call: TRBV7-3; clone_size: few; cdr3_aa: CASSLDAEDTQYF; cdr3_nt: TGTGCCAGCAGCTTAGATGCGGAAGATACGCAGTATTTT
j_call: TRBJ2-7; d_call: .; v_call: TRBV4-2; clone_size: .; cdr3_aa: CASSQDRAISLQYF; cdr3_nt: TGTGCCAGCAGCCAAGATAGGGCTATCTCCCTTCAGTACTTC
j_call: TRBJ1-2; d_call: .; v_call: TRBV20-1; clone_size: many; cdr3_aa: CSAEAGFRYGYTF; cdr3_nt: TGCAGTGCTGAAGCCGGATTTCGATATGGCTACACCTTC
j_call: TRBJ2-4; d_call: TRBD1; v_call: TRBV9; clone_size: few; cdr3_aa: CASSPRDSVTKNIQYF; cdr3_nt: TGTGCCAGCAGCCCCCGGGACAGCGTTACCAAAAACATTCAGTACTTC
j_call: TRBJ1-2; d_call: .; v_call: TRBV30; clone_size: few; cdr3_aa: CAWNGKNYGYTF; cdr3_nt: TGTGCCTGGAACGGAAAAAACTATGGCTACACCTTC
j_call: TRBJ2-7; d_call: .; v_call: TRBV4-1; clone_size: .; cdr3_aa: CASSPWAQANEQYF; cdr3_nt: TGCGCCAGCAGCCCCTGGGCACAGGCCAACGAGCAGTACTTC
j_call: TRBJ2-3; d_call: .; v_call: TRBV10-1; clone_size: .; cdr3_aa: CASRESPSIQYF; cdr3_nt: TGCGCCAGCAGGGAGTCGCCTAGCATTCAGTATTTT
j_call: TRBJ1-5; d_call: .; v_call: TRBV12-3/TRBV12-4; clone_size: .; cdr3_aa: CASSLAGGNQPRHF; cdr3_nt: TGTGCCAGCAGTTTGGCGGGGGGCAATCAGCCCCGGCATTTT
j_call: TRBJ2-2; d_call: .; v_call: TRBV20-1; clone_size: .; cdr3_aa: CSAPDRMNTGELFF; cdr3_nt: TGCAGTGCTCCGGACAGAATGAACACCGGGGAGCTGTTTTTT